This entry lists 2 T cell receptor beta chains sequenced from one sample in a study of CD8 T cells in ankylosing spondylitis (dated by TCRdb to 2016 to 2017). Overall results and qualifications from the work: Blood from ankylosing spondylitis patients appeared to be characterized by a TCR beta motif composed of roughly eight highly homologous amino acid variants.

Library prep was done by 5' RACE. The sample was run on an Illumina HiSeq 2500. TCRdb ran its own pipeline on the public reads, namely fastp trimming at Q25 and MiXCR clone calling, and kept in-frame beta chains. Entries that share a CDR3 protein sequence are merged under the most common genes and DNA. A total of over 700,000 distinct CDR3 sequences appear in this sample, over 15% of them only once. About 19% of the sample goes to the ten largest clones. Their antigen targets remain unknown. The sequenced sample was blood, either unsorted or a sorted T cell fraction (not recorded which). These receptors all come from a male donor with ankylosing spondylitis.

The chain recombines TRBV5-1 with TRBJ2-1; 8 nucleotides align to TRBD1. The V gene end was trimmed by 4 bases and the J gene end by 9 bases; junction bases not matched to a gene: 6. CDR1 and CDR2 (germline): SGHRS, YFSETQ. This CDR3 contains 13 residues. The CDR3 nucleotides are TGCGCCAGCAGCCTAGGACAGGGAAGTGAGCAGTTCTTC. It encodes CASSLGQGSEQFF.

CDR3 amino acids: CSASIDRRPYEQYF. The CDR3 DNA sequence: TGCAGTGCAAGCATCGACAGAAGGCCCTACGAGCAGTACTTC. This sequence joins TRBV20-1 and TRBJ2-7; D is possibly TRBD1 (5 bases). V was trimmed by 6 bases and J by 2 bases, leaving 17 bases between them. The CDR3 sequence is 14 residues long. The germline CDR1 and CDR2 sequences are DFQATT and SNEGSKA (reference sequence).